Sequencing of this T cell receptor (beta chain) was carried out in a study of blood T cell repertoires in COVID-19. Study background: The analysed material was cDNA or gDNA that came from T cells, B-cell-depleted T cells, or PBMCs.

With 3 bases clipped from V and 6 bases from J, the junction kept 6 bases outside the gene matches. The length of the CDR3 is 14 residues. The germline CDR1 and CDR2 sequences are MDHEN and SYDVKM. Per the study methods: Amplification from reference gene primers served as the basis for estimated nucleated cell counts. TCRdb's copy holds only in-frame clones and misses some; the assay was immunoSEQ multiplex PCR. D and trimming were read from the DNA, whereas the V and J calls and clone size are those reported in that table. The sample includes some 68,000 clones, approximately 92% of them seen just once.

The rearrangement links TRBV28 to TRBJ1-2; 8 bases match TRBD1. This TCR derives from a man aged 50 to 59 with acute or convalescent COVID-19. Sequencing used peripheral blood. This CDR3 is CASSFPWTGNGYTF. For the CDR3, the DNA is TGTGCCAGCAGTTTTCCCTGGACAGGGAATGGCTACACCTTC.